This TCR beta chain emerged from a study of blood T cell repertoires in COVID-19. Libraries were prepared by immunoSEQ multiplex PCR; TCRdb keeps only in-frame clonotypes and omits some of them. In the table there are about 180,000 clones, approximately 83% of which are singletons. This CDR3 spans 14 amino acids. The germline V gene encodes CDR1 SGHDN and CDR2 FVKESK. Losses at the gene ends were 4 bases for V and 7 bases for J; bases not matched to a gene: 6. The chain couples TRBV14 to TRBJ2-2; the match to TRBD2 covers 7 bases. The receptor was derived from a woman in her 40s with COVID-19, enrolled during active disease. Material: peripheral blood. The CDR3 nucleotides read TGTGCCAGCAGCCTGGGGGGGTCGCTCGGGGAGCTGTTTTTT. Translating it yields CASSLGGSLGELFF.